The rows below give T cell receptor beta chains drawn from one sample of a study of blood T cell repertoires in COVID-19. The assay was immunoSEQ multiplex PCR, and TCRdb's table has in-frame clones only and misses some. The profile shows just over 350,000 clones, 75% to 90% of them singletons. Sequenced material: peripheral blood. The receptors derive from a woman aged 55-70 years with COVID-19, enrolled during active disease. CDR3s include the opening cysteine and the closing phenylalanine or tryptophan. Each record gives: V gene, clone size, J gene, D gene, CDR3 DNA, CDR3 protein. D genes are given only for firm matches. Only some rows state a clone size, as once, few, many or a class for expanded clones.

v_gene: TRBV20-1; abundance: NA; j_gene: TRBJ1-4; d_gene: NA; CDR3nt: TGCAGTGCTAGACTTAATGAAAAACTGTTTTTT; CDR3aa: CSARLNEKLFF
v_gene: TRBV7-2; abundance: NA; j_gene: TRBJ2-5; d_gene: TRBD1; CDR3nt: TGTGCCAGCAGCCGGGGGCCAGGGGGCATCGGAGAGACCCAGTACTTC; CDR3aa: CASSRGPGGIGETQYF
v_gene: TRBV3-1/TRBV3-2; abundance: NA; j_gene: TRBJ2-6; d_gene: TRBD1; CDR3nt: TGTGCCAGCAGCCAAAGATCGGACAGGGGGCCCTCTGGGGCCAACGTCCTGACTTTC; CDR3aa: CASSQRSDRGPSGANVLTF
v_gene: TRBV12-3/TRBV12-4; abundance: NA; j_gene: TRBJ1-5; d_gene: NA; CDR3nt: TGTGCCAGCAGTCTCACAGGGCGTCAGCCCCAGCATTTT; CDR3aa: CASSLTGRQPQHF
v_gene: TRBV24-1; abundance: NA; j_gene: TRBJ2-1; d_gene: NA; CDR3nt: TGTGCCACCAGTACCCCGGGCAGGGCTGGAAATGAGCAGTTCTTC; CDR3aa: CATSTPGRAGNEQFF
v_gene: TRBV11-1; abundance: few; j_gene: TRBJ1-2; d_gene: TRBD1; CDR3nt: TGTGCCAGCAGCTCACCGGGACAGGGGTATGGCTACACCTTC; CDR3aa: CASSSPGQGYGYTF
v_gene: TRBV6-5; abundance: few; j_gene: TRBJ1-5; d_gene: NA; CDR3nt: TGTGCCAGCAGTTACATCGGGGGTGGCAATCAGCCCCAGCATTTT; CDR3aa: CASSYIGGGNQPQHF
v_gene: TRBV7-4; abundance: NA; j_gene: TRBJ1-5; d_gene: NA; CDR3nt: TGTGCCAGCAGCTTAACAGGGTCCCTTATGAAGCAGCCCCAGCATTTT; CDR3aa: CASSLTGSLMKQPQHF
v_gene: TRBV6-6; abundance: NA; j_gene: TRBJ1-5; d_gene: NA; CDR3nt: TGTGCCAGCAGTTACTCGCACGGAGAGGTGCGTCAGCCCCAGCATTTT; CDR3aa: CASSYSHGEVRQPQHF
v_gene: TRBV7-9; abundance: NA; j_gene: TRBJ1-6; d_gene: NA; CDR3nt: TGTGCCAGCAGCTTAGGGGCCGCCCCGATTTCACCCCTCCACTTT; CDR3aa: CASSLGAAPISPLHF
v_gene: TRBV7-9; abundance: once; j_gene: TRBJ1-1; d_gene: NA; CDR3nt: TGTGCCAGCACCCCCCTTTTCAGAGGGGGCACTGAAGCTTTCTTT; CDR3aa: CASTPLFRGGTEAFF
v_gene: TRBV19; abundance: NA; j_gene: TRBJ2-1; d_gene: NA; CDR3nt: TGTGCCAGTAGTCCATTCGGGGAACCCAATGAGCAGTTCTTC; CDR3aa: CASSPFGEPNEQFF
v_gene: TRBV7-9; abundance: once; j_gene: TRBJ2-5; d_gene: NA; CDR3nt: TGTGCCAGCAGCTTAGAGGGGGGGCAAGAGACCCAGTACTTC; CDR3aa: CASSLEGGQETQYF
v_gene: TRBV12-3/TRBV12-4; abundance: NA; j_gene: TRBJ1-1; d_gene: NA; CDR3nt: TGTGCCAGCAGCCAGAGGACAGCTGAAGCTTTCTTT; CDR3aa: CASSQRTAEAFF
v_gene: TRBV6-6; abundance: NA; j_gene: TRBJ2-6; d_gene: TRBD1; CDR3nt: TGTGCCAGCGTCGGACAGGGCAACTCTGGGGCCAACGTCCTGACTTTC; CDR3aa: CASVGQGNSGANVLTF
v_gene: TRBV30; abundance: NA; j_gene: TRBJ1-3; d_gene: NA; CDR3nt: TGTGCCTGGAGAGCAGGGTTCTCTGGAAACACCATATATTTT; CDR3aa: CAWRAGFSGNTIYF
v_gene: TRBV7-8; abundance: NA; j_gene: TRBJ2-5; d_gene: NA; CDR3nt: TGTGCCAGCAGCCGAGAGGGGAAAGAGACCCAGTACTTC; CDR3aa: CASSREGKETQYF
v_gene: TRBV10-2; abundance: NA; j_gene: TRBJ1-5; d_gene: TRBD1; CDR3nt: TGCGCCAGCAGCTCCCGACAGGGTGTGGGCAATCAGCCCCAGCATTTT; CDR3aa: CASSSRQGVGNQPQHF
v_gene: TRBV6-2/TRBV6-3; abundance: NA; j_gene: TRBJ1-1; d_gene: NA; CDR3nt: TGTGCCAGCAGTTACGACCCAGGGTGGACCACTGCAGAGAACACTGAAGCTTTCTTT; CDR3aa: CASSYDPGWTTAENTEAFF
v_gene: TRBV28; abundance: NA; j_gene: TRBJ2-3; d_gene: TRBD2; CDR3nt: TGTGCCAGCAGGTCCCCGGTGCGGGGGGACACAGATACGCAGTATTTT; CDR3aa: CASRSPVRGDTDTQYF
v_gene: TRBV7-9; abundance: NA; j_gene: TRBJ2-7; d_gene: NA; CDR3nt: TGTGCCAGCAGCTTAGTGCAGGGCCGCTCCTACGAGCAGTACTTC; CDR3aa: CASSLVQGRSYEQYF
v_gene: TRBV5-6; abundance: NA; j_gene: TRBJ1-2; d_gene: NA; CDR3nt: TGTGCCAGCAGCCCAGATCCGACAGGACAGATCACCTTC; CDR3aa: CASSPDPTGQITF
v_gene: TRBV7-9; abundance: NA; j_gene: TRBJ1-2; d_gene: TRBD1; CDR3nt: TGTGCCAGCAGCCCAGCAGGGACAGGGAATGGCTACACCTTC; CDR3aa: CASSPAGTGNGYTF
v_gene: TRBV7-9; abundance: NA; j_gene: TRBJ1-5; d_gene: TRBD1; CDR3nt: TGTGCCAGCAGCCCCCGACAGGGTACTCAGCCCCAGCATTTT; CDR3aa: CASSPRQGTQPQHF
v_gene: TRBV10-3; abundance: NA; j_gene: TRBJ1-1; d_gene: NA; CDR3nt: TGTGCCATCCGGAGGACAGAGAACACTGAAGCTTTCTTT; CDR3aa: CAIRRTENTEAFF
v_gene: TRBV5-1; abundance: NA; j_gene: TRBJ1-1; d_gene: TRBD1; CDR3nt: TGCGCCAGCAGCTTGGACAGGGGGCGTCTTGGTGAAGCTTTCTTT; CDR3aa: CASSLDRGRLGEAFF
v_gene: TRBV6-5; abundance: NA; j_gene: TRBJ2-1; d_gene: NA; CDR3nt: TGTGCCAGCAGTTACAGAGGCGGCAATGAGCAGTTCTTC; CDR3aa: CASSYRGGNEQFF
v_gene: TRBV18; abundance: NA; j_gene: TRBJ2-2; d_gene: NA; CDR3nt: TGTGCCAGCTCACCACCAGCGTACACCGGGGAGCTGTTTTTT; CDR3aa: CASSPPAYTGELFF
v_gene: TRBV6-5; abundance: NA; j_gene: TRBJ2-1; d_gene: TRBD1; CDR3nt: TGTGCCAGCAGCCCGCTGGGACAGGCAGACAATGAGCAGTTCTTC; CDR3aa: CASSPLGQADNEQFF
v_gene: TRBV18; abundance: NA; j_gene: TRBJ1-1; d_gene: TRBD1; CDR3nt: TGTGCCAGCTCACCTGCCGGGACAGGGCGGGGGATGAACACTGAAGCTTTCTTT; CDR3aa: CASSPAGTGRGMNTEAFF
v_gene: TRBV7-2; abundance: NA; j_gene: TRBJ2-3; d_gene: TRBD2; CDR3nt: TGTGCCAGCAGCACCCAGGGACTAGCGAGCACAGATACGCAGTATTTT; CDR3aa: CASSTQGLASTDTQYF
v_gene: TRBV7-6; abundance: NA; j_gene: TRBJ2-1; d_gene: TRBD1; CDR3nt: TGTGCCAGCAGCCTCCGAGGAGAGGGGGCCTCGAGCTCCTACAATGAGCAGTTCTTC; CDR3aa: CASSLRGEGASSSYNEQFF
v_gene: TRBV7-2; abundance: NA; j_gene: TRBJ2-5; d_gene: NA; CDR3nt: TGTGCCAGCAGCTTCTCGTCTCAAGCAGAGACCCAGTACTTC; CDR3aa: CASSFSSQAETQYF
v_gene: TRBV3-1/TRBV3-2; abundance: NA; j_gene: TRBJ1-5; d_gene: NA; CDR3nt: TGTGCCAGCAGCCAGGGAGGACAGCCCCAGCATTTT; CDR3aa: CASSQGGQPQHF
v_gene: TRBV7-2; abundance: NA; j_gene: TRBJ1-1; d_gene: NA; CDR3nt: TGTGCCAGCAGCTTAAGGGGAACAGGGATGGGTACTGAAGCTTTCTTT; CDR3aa: CASSLRGTGMGTEAFF
v_gene: TRBV19; abundance: NA; j_gene: TRBJ1-2; d_gene: NA; CDR3nt: TGTGCCAGTAGTATTGGGCAGGCGGGCGGCTACACCTTC; CDR3aa: CASSIGQAGGYTF
v_gene: TRBV27; abundance: NA; j_gene: TRBJ2-1; d_gene: NA; CDR3nt: TGTGCCAGCAACCTAATTGGAGCCTACAATGAGCAGTTCTTC; CDR3aa: CASNLIGAYNEQFF
v_gene: TRBV30; abundance: once; j_gene: TRBJ2-7; d_gene: NA; CDR3nt: TGTGCCTGGAGTGTACCCGGGGGTTCATCCTACGAGCAGTACTTC; CDR3aa: CAWSVPGGSSYEQYF
v_gene: TRBV7-9; abundance: NA; j_gene: TRBJ2-5; d_gene: TRBD2; CDR3nt: TGTGCCAGCAGCTTAAGCGGGGGGGGTCTCCAAGAGACCCAGTACTTC; CDR3aa: CASSLSGGGLQETQYF
v_gene: TRBV7-2; abundance: NA; j_gene: TRBJ2-7; d_gene: NA; CDR3nt: TGTGCCAGCAGCCCCCCTGGGGGGGCCGAGCAGTACTTC; CDR3aa: CASSPPGGAEQYF
v_gene: TRBV12-3/TRBV12-4; abundance: NA; j_gene: TRBJ2-4; d_gene: NA; CDR3nt: TGTGCCAGCACTCAAGACCGGGACTGGCAGTACTTC; CDR3aa: CASTQDRDWQYF
v_gene: TRBV9; abundance: once; j_gene: TRBJ2-7; d_gene: TRBD1; CDR3nt: TGTGCCAGCAGCGTAGAGGGGCAGGGGGCCTACGAGCAGTACTTC; CDR3aa: CASSVEGQGAYEQYF
v_gene: TRBV7-2; abundance: NA; j_gene: TRBJ1-2; d_gene: NA; CDR3nt: TGTGCCAGCAGCTCCAGGCGGGGGGTGCGGGGCTACACCTTC; CDR3aa: CASSSRRGVRGYTF
v_gene: TRBV14; abundance: NA; j_gene: TRBJ1-2; d_gene: TRBD1; CDR3nt: TGTGCCAGCAGCCATGGGACAGGTTACGGCTATGGCTACACCTTC; CDR3aa: CASSHGTGYGYGYTF
v_gene: TRBV19; abundance: NA; j_gene: TRBJ2-5; d_gene: NA; CDR3nt: TGTGCCAGTAGTAAGAACCGGGGAGAGACCCAGTACTTC; CDR3aa: CASSKNRGETQYF
v_gene: TRBV5-6; abundance: NA; j_gene: TRBJ2-3; d_gene: TRBD2; CDR3nt: TGTGCCAGCAGCTTGGAAGGGACTAGCGGGACGTGGCGAACAGATACGCAGTATTTT; CDR3aa: CASSLEGTSGTWRTDTQYF
v_gene: TRBV19; abundance: few; j_gene: TRBJ1-5; d_gene: TRBD1; CDR3nt: TGTGCCAGCGAACCCAGGGGGCAAGCTCAGCCCCAGCATTTT; CDR3aa: CASEPRGQAQPQHF
v_gene: TRBV12-3/TRBV12-4; abundance: NA; j_gene: TRBJ1-2; d_gene: NA; CDR3nt: TGTGCCAGCAGTGCGGGGAGTGGCTACACCTTC; CDR3aa: CASSAGSGYTF
v_gene: TRBV24-1; abundance: NA; j_gene: TRBJ2-7; d_gene: NA; CDR3nt: TGTGCCACCAGTGACGGACAAAACTACGAGCAGTACTTC; CDR3aa: CATSDGQNYEQYF
v_gene: TRBV19; abundance: NA; j_gene: TRBJ1-5; d_gene: TRBD1; CDR3nt: TGTGCCAGTACCCCGACAGGGGGCGGTCAGCCCCAGCATTTT; CDR3aa: CASTPTGGGQPQHF
v_gene: TRBV24-1; abundance: few; j_gene: TRBJ1-2; d_gene: TRBD1; CDR3nt: TGTGCCACCAGTGATTTGTGGGGGACAGGAGCTAACTATGGCTACACCTTC; CDR3aa: CATSDLWGTGANYGYTF
v_gene: TRBV7-6; abundance: NA; j_gene: TRBJ1-3; d_gene: NA; CDR3nt: TGTGCCAGCAGCACCCCGAGGACAGCGTCTCATCTGGGAAACACCATATATTTT; CDR3aa: CASSTPRTASHLGNTIYF
v_gene: TRBV9; abundance: NA; j_gene: TRBJ1-3; d_gene: NA; CDR3nt: TGTGCCAGCAGAACAGGGTCTGGAAACACCATATATTTT; CDR3aa: CASRTGSGNTIYF
v_gene: TRBV5-4; abundance: NA; j_gene: TRBJ2-5; d_gene: NA; CDR3nt: TGTGCCAGCAGCCCCCTCCGGGGGCAAGAGACCCAGTACTTC; CDR3aa: CASSPLRGQETQYF
v_gene: TRBV9; abundance: NA; j_gene: TRBJ2-7; d_gene: NA; CDR3nt: TGTGCCAGCAGCGTACCCGAGGAGGCGTACTCCTACGAGCAGTACTTC; CDR3aa: CASSVPEEAYSYEQYF
v_gene: TRBV5-1; abundance: NA; j_gene: TRBJ2-5; d_gene: NA; CDR3nt: TGCGCCAGCAGCTTCGGGGTACAAGAGACCCAGTACTTC; CDR3aa: CASSFGVQETQYF
v_gene: TRBV6-2/TRBV6-3; abundance: NA; j_gene: TRBJ2-3; d_gene: TRBD2; CDR3nt: TGTGCCAGCAGTTACAGCGGGGGGCTGGGTTGGGGCACAGATACGCAGTATTTT; CDR3aa: CASSYSGGLGWGTDTQYF